Listed below are T cell receptor beta chains from one sample, sequenced in a study of T cells in Graves' hyperthyroidism and ophthalmopathy. TCRdb ran MiXCR on the multiplex PCR reads and lists one entry per CDR3 protein. The repertoire includes around 700,000 distinct CDR3 sequences, about 17% of them detected once, and 15% to 20% sits in the top ten. The sequenced sample was blood. The receptors were sampled from a woman aged 50 to 60 with Graves' hyperthyroidism that later progressed to Graves' ophthalmopathy. The CDR3 runs from the conserved cysteine through the conserved F or W. The D gene is left open where the match is weak. Expanded clones get a size class; other rows say once, few or many, or leave the size out.

>TRBJ2-7|TRBV11-2|.|many
TGTGCCAGCAGCTGGAGGACAGTATACGAGCAGTACTTC
CASSWRTVYEQYF
>TRBJ1-1|TRBV5-4|.|.
TGTGCCAGCAGCTTGGATTTCGGGCACACTGAAGCTTTCTTT
CASSLDFGHTEAFF
>TRBJ2-1|TRBV4-2|TRBD2|few
TGTGCCAGCAGCCCACATCTAGGACTAGCGGGGGGGCTCACCTACAATGAGCAGTTCTTC
CASSPHLGLAGGLTYNEQFF
>TRBJ1-5|TRBV30|.|many
TGTGCCTATGACGCAGGTAGCAATCAGCCCCAGCATTTT
CAYDAGSNQPQHF
>TRBJ2-2|TRBV7-3|.|.
TGTGCCAGCAGCTTATTCTCGCTAGGAGTAGGGGAGCTGTTTTTT
CASSLFSLGVGELFF
>TRBJ1-1|TRBV19|.|few
TGTGCCAGTACCATGGGGGGTCTCACTGAAGCTTTCTTT
CASTMGGLTEAFF
>TRBJ1-1|TRBV5-8|.|many
TGTGCCAGCACAAGACAGAGGGCTATGAACACTGAAGCTTTCTTT
CASTRQRAMNTEAFF
>TRBJ2-3|TRBV4-1|.|.
TGCGCCAGCAGCCAAGATCCGCGAGATACGCAGTATTTT
CASSQDPRDTQYF
>TRBJ2-3|TRBV13|TRBD2|few
TGTGCCAGCAGCTTAGGACTAGCGGGGGGGCAGGCAGATACGCAGTATTTT
CASSLGLAGGQADTQYF
>TRBJ1-6|TRBV29-1|.|many
TGCAGCGTTCAGGAAAGCTCCTATAATTCACCCCTCCACTTT
CSVQESSYNSPLHF
>TRBJ2-5|TRBV6-1|.|many
TGTGCCAGCAGGTCGGGTGGCCCCTATCAAGAGACCCAGTACTTC
CASRSGGPYQETQYF
>TRBJ2-5|TRBV20-1|.|.
TGCAGGGGCCTGGCCTCGACGTACCAAGAGACCCAGTACTTC
CRGLASTYQETQYF
>TRBJ1-4|TRBV5-1|.|few
TGCGCCAGCAGCTTGGCACACGATGAAAAACTGTTTTTT
CASSLAHDEKLFF
>TRBJ2-7|TRBV5-1|.|.
TGCGCCAGCAGCTTTGGGGGTCCCTACGAGCGGTACTTC
CASSFGGPYERYF
>TRBJ1-3|TRBV5-1|.|few
TGCGCCAGCAGCTTTGGGGGCACTGGAAACACCATATATTTT
CASSFGGTGNTIYF
>TRBJ1-1|TRBV5-1|.|many
TGCGCCAGCAGCTGGGGGACACGGTCCCTTGGTGAAGCTTTCTTT
CASSWGTRSLGEAFF
>TRBJ2-1|TRBV7-9|TRBD2|once
TGTGCCAGCACCACAAGCGGGGGGCCGTACAATGAGCAGTTCTTC
CASTTSGGPYNEQFF
>TRBJ1-5|TRBV20-1|.|.
TGCAGTACGTACAGGCACTCCAATCAGCCCCAGCATTTT
CSTYRHSNQPQHF
>TRBJ2-5|TRBV3-1|.|many
TGTGCCAGCAGCCAAGGCACGGGGGGCCTAGAGACCCAGTACTTC
CASSQGTGGLETQYF
>TRBJ2-3|TRBV20-1|TRBD2|many
TGCAGTGCTACCACTAGCGGGGGATCCCTAACAACAGATACGCAGTATTTT
CSATTSGGSLTTDTQYF
>TRBJ2-5|TRBV2|.|many
TGTGCCAGCAAGGGGATCCAAGAGACCCAGTACTTC
CASKGIQETQYF